This T cell receptor (beta chain) was found in a study of read filtering for tumor transcriptome and immune sequencing. At the level of the study: Among patients, 17 to 20 were male and more than 11 female, aged about 47 to 85 (mean about 66).

J lost 0 bases, V lost 5 bases, and 3 bases had no gene match. Germline lookup yields CDR1 DFQATT and CDR2 SNEGSKA (reference sequence). This CDR3 has 14 residues. The sample holds many counts of this clonotype. Its target is not known. This library used approximately 0.4 ug RNA and molecular barcoded adaptors spanning alpha/delta and beta/gamma chains. MiXCR was run by TCRdb on the reads, yielding one entry per CDR3 protein. The sample includes under 150,000 distinct CDR3 sequences, over 10% of them seen just once. Notes on the study in general: IR-seq captured clonotypes deeper and more reliably than RNA-seq.

V usage is TRBV20-1 and J usage is TRBJ1-5, with 8 bases lining up with TRBD1. The source material was a population of CD138-negative cells sorted from bone marrow. This TCR was recovered from a donor older than 35 with multiple myeloma. The CDR3 sequence: CSASGTGSNQPQHF. CDR3 DNA: TGCAGTGCTTCCGGGACAGGTAGCAATCAGCCCCAGCATTTT.